These T cell receptor beta chains were read from a single sample in a study of shared clonotypes between healthy human individuals. Here immunoSEQ multiplex PCR was the method, and the copy in TCRdb shows in-frame clones only, minus some. This sample has about 2.1 million clones, with 80% to 95% found just once. Sample: naive CD8+ T cells from PBMCs. These receptors were obtained from a man aged 18 to 29 in good health. Some clones in this sample may be carry-over from other donors' samples. Both conserved end residues are trimmed from each CDR3.

V: TRBV7-6
length: 16
J: TRBJ1-5
CDR3: ASSLWDRDTSSNQPQH

V: TRBV19
length: 12
J: TRBJ1-5
CDR3: ASSFGISNQPQH

V: TRBV28
length: 13
J: TRBJ1-4
CDR3: ASSFKGAGVEKLF

V: TRBV2
length: 16
J: TRBJ1-3
CDR3: ASSEFRGGILSGNTIY

V: TRBV6-6
length: 11
J: TRBJ1-4
CDR3: ATLRSANEKLF

V: TRBV28
length: 14
J: TRBJ2-1
CDR3: ASSSGLADPYNEQF

V: TRBV10-3
length: 13
J: TRBJ2-5
CDR3: AISESLGDQETQY

V: TRBV5-1
length: 13
J: TRBJ1-2
CDR3: ASSPEGQGIYGYT

V: TRBV27
length: 14
J: TRBJ2-3
CDR3: ASRPRGGTSTDTQY

V: TRBV28
length: 11
J: TRBJ1-5
CDR3: ASSTDSNQPQH

V: TRBV29-1
length: 12
J: TRBJ2-7
CDR3: SVVSGRNSYEQY

V: TRBV5-6
length: 11
J: TRBJ2-7
CDR3: ASSTGTAGEQY

V: TRBV4-1
length: 12
J: TRBJ2-1
CDR3: ASSPSDGYNEQF

V: TRBV7-6
length: 12
J: TRBJ2-1
CDR3: ASSLAVNGLEQF

V: TRBV15
length: 13
J: TRBJ1-2
CDR3: ATSSRSNSFGGYT

V: TRBV4-2
length: 14
J: TRBJ2-1
CDR3: ASSQEVEGAHNEQF

V: TRBV10-2
length: 13
J: TRBJ1-2
CDR3: ASSESAVTYSGYT

V: TRBV2
length: 12
J: TRBJ2-1
CDR3: ASSRVSPYNEQF

V: TRBV4-1
length: 10
J: TRBJ2-1
CDR3: ASSQDTGEQF

V: TRBV7-9
length: 14
J: TRBJ2-7
CDR3: ASSLGRAGETYEQY

V: TRBV7-2
length: 11
J: TRBJ1-1
CDR3: ASTSPGGTEAF

V: TRBV7-6
length: 14
J: TRBJ2-1
CDR3: ASSSRLAVTGGEQF

V: TRBV6-5
length: 12
J: TRBJ1-1
CDR3: ASSAQVIAAEAF

V: TRBV28
length: 12
J: TRBJ1-5
CDR3: ASSSRGSNQPQH

V: TRBV27
length: 15
J: TRBJ2-1
CDR3: ASSSRTSGSSYNEQF

V: TRBV29-1
length: 10
J: TRBJ2-7
CDR3: SGRGDSTEQY

V: TRBV27
length: 14
J: TRBJ2-7
CDR3: ASRLSQVASSYEQY

V: TRBV4-1
length: 12
J: TRBJ1-1
CDR3: ASSQDVRTTEAF

V: TRBV6-5
length: 13
J: TRBJ2-1
CDR3: ASSTTSGSLDEQF

V: TRBV7-2
length: 15
J: TRBJ1-5
CDR3: ASSLGYGGVGNQPQH

V: TRBV28
length: 13
J: TRBJ1-5
CDR3: ASSPRGGINQPQH

V: TRBV5-4
length: 13
J: TRBJ2-1
CDR3: ASSLTSGSYNEQF

V: TRBV6-1
length: 12
J: TRBJ1-1
CDR3: ASSEPGWGYEAF

V: TRBV5-5
length: 14
J: TRBJ2-3
CDR3: ASSLPPGISTDTQY

V: TRBV30
length: 11
J: TRBJ2-7
CDR3: AWTWGRTYEQY

V: TRBV9
length: 11
J: TRBJ1-2
CDR3: ASSVGEDYGYT

V: TRBV27
length: 13
J: TRBJ1-3
CDR3: ASRAGTVSGNTIY

V: TRBV6-1
length: 14
J: TRBJ2-1
CDR3: ASSGVRRGAYNEQF

V: TRBV4-3
length: 13
J: TRBJ1-5
CDR3: ASSQGASRNQPQH

V: TRBV5-1
length: 14
J: TRBJ2-7
CDR3: ASSLTLGGPAYEQY

V: TRBV19
length: 13
J: TRBJ2-7
CDR3: ASSAGDDLSYEQY

V: TRBV27
length: 17
J: TRBJ2-1
CDR3: ASSPTLAPRLPSYNEQF

V: TRBV19
length: 13
J: TRBJ2-1
CDR3: ASSIWGNSYNEQF

V: TRBV9
length: 13
J: TRBJ2-1
CDR3: ASSVVRDPRDEQF

V: TRBV19
length: 13
J: TRBJ2-3
CDR3: ASTQGREGTDTQY

V: TRBV5-5
length: 13
J: TRBJ1-5
CDR3: ASSLGGISNQPQH

V: TRBV2
length: 12
J: TRBJ2-5
CDR3: ASSQAGLGETQY

V: TRBV23-1
length: 12
J: TRBJ2-5
CDR3: ASSPRDSRGAQY

V: TRBV30
length: 12
J: TRBJ2-7
CDR3: AWSGGTGGYEQY

V: TRBV5-6
length: 13
J: TRBJ1-5
CDR3: ASSSWVLGNQPQH

V: TRBV11-2
length: 13
J: TRBJ2-7
CDR3: ASSLGWGRPGEQY

V: TRBV13
length: 19
J: TRBJ2-3
CDR3: ASSGDSGLANALHRTDTQY

V: TRBV9
length: 14
J: TRBJ2-2
CDR3: ASSYWEGVNTGELF

V: TRBV19
length: 12
J: TRBJ1-1
CDR3: ASSRGGGGTEAF

V: TRBV6-6
length: 13
J: TRBJ2-7
CDR3: ASSFETHFYYEQY

V: TRBV9
length: 13
J: TRBJ1-5
CDR3: ASSEGQFSNQPQH

V: TRBV15
length: 14
J: TRBJ1-5
CDR3: ATSREGTQGFQSQH

V: TRBV11-2
length: 11
J: TRBJ1-1
CDR3: ASSPDRGPEAF

V: TRBV12-1
length: 12
J: TRBJ1-4
CDR3: ASSSRQGAGKLF

V: TRBV6-6
length: 13
J: TRBJ1-2
CDR3: ASTPRGPLGYGYT